The subject of this entry is one T cell receptor beta chain. Its antigen is unknown. As to time point: blood 4 weeks post-SBRT, at nephrectomy. The sample's treatment: 15 Gy SBRT to primary tumor, nephrectomy 4 weeks later. Nephrectomy followed 15 Gy stereotactic body radiation by 4 weeks. Radiation-treated patients gave blood at baseline, week 2 and week 4. The patient's renal cell carcinoma had clear cell pathology. The data are from a study of radiation and T cells in renal cell carcinoma. Study conclusions and caveats: From baseline, blood top tumor clonotypes peaked at 2 weeks post-radiation.

Only in-frame clones appear in the TCRdb table, and some are missing; sequencing was by immunoSEQ multiplex PCR. Of about 78,000 clones in the sample, roughly nine tenths were seen once. The origin of this receptor is a woman in her 70s with renal cell carcinoma. The specimen was blood, collected from a patient whose treatment included radiotherapy and nephrectomy.

The CDR3 DNA reads as TGTGCCACCAGCATGAGGGGCCGCGACTACGAGCAGTACTTC. Translating it yields CATSMRGRDYEQYF. The chain is built from TRBV15 and TRBJ2-7; D possibly matches TRBD1 or TRBD2 (5 bases each). This CDR3 comprises 14 residues. V was shortened by 4 bases and J by 3 bases, with 13 bases between the two germline ends. The germline V gene encodes CDR1 LNHNV and CDR2 YYDKDF (reference sequence).